These 32 T cell receptor beta chains were all obtained from the same sample, sequenced in a study of Ad26.COV2.S vaccination and SARS-CoV-2 variants. Some clones are missing from TCRdb's copy, which holds only in-frame ones; the method was immunoSEQ multiplex PCR. Seen here are roughly 300,000 clones, roughly 90% observed once, and the top ten hold roughly 10%. Sample treatment: roughly 19 received Ad26.COV2.S at low or high dose, single or two shots; 5 received placebo; per-sample allocation not given. After the first vaccine or placebo injection, samples were drawn on day 63. The material was peripheral blood, obtained in a trial of Ad26.COV2.S vaccine versus placebo. The receptor set was obtained from a person aged 18-60 years who received the Ad26.COV2.S COVID-19 vaccine or a placebo.

This sequence joins TRBV7-3 and TRBJ2-2; a possible D gene is TRBD1 (5 bases). The CDR3 runs to 17 residues. The V gene's germline CDR1 is SGHTA and CDR2 FQGTGA. The V gene lost 0 bases and the J gene lost 5 bases, with 16 bases spanning the gap. Here the CDR3 reads CASSLTPQGSWTGELFF. DNA of the CDR3: TGTGCCAGCAGCTTAACCCCCCAGGGTAGTTGGACCGGGGAGCTGTTTTTT.

In this sample, this clone turned up once. This chain joins TRBV6-5 and TRBJ1-6, with a weak D call TRBD1 (6 bases). The CDR3 is made up of 14 amino acids. Germline values: CDR1 MNHEY, CDR2 SVGAGI. The germline V and J ends were trimmed by 11 bases and 2 bases, with 13 bases remaining between them. As DNA, the CDR3 is TGTGCCGGAAAGGGGGGGGCCTATAATTCACCCCTCCACTTT. Amino acid sequence: CAGKGGAYNSPLHF.

The V call is TRBV5-1, the J call TRBJ2-3; the match to TRBD1 covers 7 bases. This CDR3 spans 15 amino acids. V lost 4 bases, J lost 3 bases, and 8 bases stayed unmatched. Germline CDR1 reads SGHRS; CDR2 reads YFSETQ. The CDR3: CASSIGQALTDTQYF. Here the CDR3 DNA reads TGCGCCAGCAGCATCGGACAGGCCCTAACAGATACGCAGTATTTT.

This clone was observed once. The J gene is TRBJ2-2, the V gene TRBV5-6; 8 nucleotides agree with TRBD2. The germline V gene encodes CDR1 SGHDT and CDR2 YYEEEE. CDR3 length: 19 residues. J was trimmed by 0 bases and V by 1 base; bases with no gene match: 11. The CDR3 region is CASSLWVRRGVSNTGELFF. The CDR3 coding sequence is TGTGCCAGCAGCTTGTGGGTTAGGCGGGGGGTATCGAACACCGGGGAGCTGTTTTTT.

The gene calls are TRBV6-5 and TRBJ1-5; 9 nucleotides match TRBD1. Per germline, CDR1 MNHEY and CDR2 SVGAGI. Trimming at V came to 7 bases and at J to 6 bases, leaving 10 bases not matched to a gene. The CDR3 is made up of 15 amino acids. CDR3 bases: TGTGCCAGCAAGCCAGGGACAGGGTGGGCTCAGCCCCAGCATTTT. This codes for CASKPGTGWAQPQHF.

V gene TRBV28 combines with J gene TRBJ1-4; TRBD1 matches at 8 bases. The CDR3 is 14 amino acids. Germline CDR1 reads MDHEN; CDR2 reads SYDVKM. V lost 6 bases, J lost 6 bases, and 6 bases stayed unmatched. The CDR3 DNA sequence: TGTGCCAGCAGGGCGGACAGGGAGTATGAAAAACTGTTTTTT. Amino acids: CASRADREYEKLFF.

The rearrangement uses TRBV6-6 and TRBJ1-5; D is possibly TRBD1 (5 bases). The CDR3 spans 14 residues. Trimming cost V 8 bases and J 3 bases, with 14 bases left between them. CDR1 and CDR2 from the germline V gene are MNHNY and SVGAGI (reference sequence). DNA of the CDR3: TGTGCCAGCCGCGACAGCTATGACAATCAGCCCCAGCATTTT. Amino acid sequence: CASRDSYDNQPQHF.

V is TRBV7-2 and J is TRBJ1-2, with a tentative D call TRBD1 (5 bases). V was shortened by 2 bases and J by 3 bases, with 13 bases between the two germline ends. This CDR3 is 15 amino acids long. Germline-derived CDR1 and CDR2 are SGHTA and FQGNSA. CDR3 sequence: CASSLFREPHYGYTF. As DNA, the CDR3 is TGTGCCAGCAGCTTATTCAGGGAACCTCACTATGGCTACACCTTC.

J is TRBJ2-5 and V is TRBV20-1; D remains ambiguous. Trimming left V 3 bases short and J 1 base short, with 9 bases between. The CDR3 runs to 13 residues. CDR1 is DFQATT and CDR2 is SNEGSKA in the germline V gene (reference sequence). CDR3 sequence reads: CSASGSLQETQYF. As DNA, the CDR3 is TGCAGTGCTAGTGGTTCGCTCCAAGAGACCCAGTACTTC.

CDR3 residues: CASSLVGRLGPTPLHF. The CDR3 DNA is TGTGCCAGCAGCTTAGTAGGGCGTTTGGGCCCAACACCCCTCCACTTT. This chain uses TRBV7-6 with TRBJ1-6; no clear D. This CDR3 spans 16 amino acids. Germline V gene lookup returns CDR1 SGHVS and CDR2 FNYEAQ. The V end lost 1 base, the J end lost 11 bases, and 18 bases lay between the germline ends. The variable domain in full, with the rest retrieved from reference TRBV7-6 and TRBJ1-6, is GAGVSQSPRYKVTKRGQDVALRCDPISGHVSLYWYRQALGQGPEFLTYFNYEAQQDKSGLPNDRFSAERPEGSISTLTIQRTEQRDSAMYRCASSLVGRLGPTPLHFGNGTRLTVT.

J is TRBJ2-5 and V is TRBV5-6, with 11 positions matching TRBD2. CDR3 length: 16 residues. The V gene's germline CDR1 is SGHDT and CDR2 YYEEEE. V lost 5 bases, J lost 1 base, and 7 bases stayed unmatched. The CDR3 DNA follows: TGTGCCAGCAGATTTGGGGGGACTAGCGGCCAAGAGACCCAGTACTTC. Protein: CASRFGGTSGQETQYF.

This sequence joins TRBV6-1 and TRBJ1-1; no clear D. Germline CDR1 reads MNHNS; CDR2 reads SASEGT. This CDR3 comprises 14 residues. Trimming removed 2 bases at V and 4 bases at J, with 11 bases between. For the CDR3, the DNA is TGTGCCAGCAGTGAAAACCCAGGCGCCACTGAAGCTTTCTTT. Its protein product is CASSENPGATEAFF.

The chain carries TRBV19 and TRBJ2-3; D possibly uses TRBD1 or TRBD2 (6 bases each). Germline lookup yields CDR1 LNHDA and CDR2 SQIVND (reference sequence). V gave up 8 bases and J gave up 1 base, with 16 bases separating them. The CDR3 covers 15 residues. For the CDR3, the DNA is TGTGCCAGTCGGTTCCGGGGGCGTGGCACAGATACGCAGTATTTT. This encodes CASRFRGRGTDTQYF.

Note on this clone: Other DNA sequences from this sample encode an identical CDR3 as well. This chain joins TRBV18 and TRBJ2-5, with D unclear. CDR1 is KGHSH and CDR2 is LQKENI in the germline V gene. The CDR3 extends over 13 amino acids. Trimming pared 2 bases from V and 2 bases from J, leaving 6 bases between. CDR3 protein: CASSPGEQETQYF. The CDR3 DNA reads as TGTGCCAGCTCACCAGGAGAACAAGAGACCCAGTACTTC.

The V gene is TRBV7-2, the J gene TRBJ1-2; no reliable D call. Germline-derived CDR1 and CDR2 are SGHTA and FQGNSA. The CDR3 loop spans 13 amino acids. V lost 5 bases, J lost 4 bases, and 11 bases lay in between. CDR3 protein: CASSRDFFYGYTF. The CDR3 DNA reads as TGTGCCAGCAGCCGGGATTTTTTCTATGGCTACACCTTC.

The chain recombines TRBV2 with TRBJ2-3, with D unresolved. Per germline, CDR1 SNHLY and CDR2 FYNNEI. There are 14 residues in the CDR3. Trimming took off 5 bases at V and 2 bases at J, with 11 bases between the two ends. The CDR3 DNA sequence: TGTGCCAGCAGTCGTGATCCACCCACAGATACGCAGTATTTT. This sequence encodes CASSRDPPTDTQYF. The variable domain in full, with the rest retrieved from reference TRBV2 and TRBJ2-3, is EPEVTQTPSHQVTQMGQEVILRCVPISNHLYFYWYRQILGQKVEFLVSFYNNEISEKSEIFDDQFSVERPDGSNFTLKIRSTKLEDSAMYFCASSRDPPTDTQYFGPGTRLTVL.

The chain recombines TRBV11-2 with TRBJ2-7; D is possibly TRBD1 (5 bases). Germline V gene sequence: CDR1 SGHAT, CDR2 FQNNGV. Trimming took 1 base from V and 3 from J, leaving 13 bases between them. The CDR3 is made up of 15 amino acids. The CDR3 here is CASSLGQGRVYEQYF. CDR3 coding DNA: TGTGCCAGCAGCTTAGGGCAGGGTAGGGTCTACGAGCAGTACTTC.

The chain recombines TRBV9 with TRBJ1-5, with D maybe TRBD1 (6 bases). The CDR3 consists of 15 residues. Germline CDR1 is SGDLS and CDR2 is YYNGEE. Trimming stripped 2 bases from V and 3 bases from J, with 12 bases between. The CDR3 DNA follows: TGTGCCAGCAGCGTGAGCGGGGGCCTCAATCAGCCCCAGCATTTT. This sequence encodes CASSVSGGLNQPQHF. The full variable domain, with the rest looked up from reference TRBV9 and TRBJ1-5, is DSGVTQTPKHLITATGQRVTLRCSPRSGDLSVYWYQQSLDQGLQFLIQYYNGEERAKGNILERFSAQQFPDLHSELNLSSLELGDSALYFCASSVSGGLNQPQHFGDGTRLSIL.

About this clone itself: The same CDR3 can be traced to other DNA sequences in this sample. The gene calls are TRBV6-1 and TRBJ2-7, with unresolved D. V was trimmed by 1 base and J by 0 bases, leaving 7 bases between them. Per the germline V gene, CDR1 is MNHNS and CDR2 is SASEGT. CDR3 size: 14 residues. The CDR3 protein is CASSEGDNSYEQYF. In nucleotides, the CDR3 is TGTGCCAGCAGTGAAGGAGACAACTCCTACGAGCAGTACTTC.

The chain employs TRBV4-3 and TRBJ1-2; D uncertain. The CDR3 loop spans 14 amino acids. Germline loops: CDR1 LGHNA, CDR2 YSLEER. V shed 4 bases and J shed 4 bases, with 13 bases lying between them. In nucleotides, the CDR3 is TGCGCCAGCAGCCGCTTAGGAAGCCCCTATGGCTACACCTTC. It encodes CASSRLGSPYGYTF.

The V and J genes are TRBV6-2 or TRBV6-3 and TRBJ1-1; a possible D gene is TRBD1 (5 bases). The length of the CDR3 is 12 residues. The V end lost 2 bases, the J end lost 10 bases, and 11 bases lay between the germline ends. The germline gives CDR1 MNHEY, CDR2 SVGEGT. In nucleotides, the CDR3 is TGTGCCAGCAGTTACCGTGCAGGGCGAGCTTTCTTT. Encoded protein: CASSYRAGRAFF.

There are a few counts of this clone. The gene calls are TRBV24-1 and TRBJ1-1; perhaps TRBD1 as D (5 bases). CDR1 is KGHDR and CDR2 is SFDVKD in the germline V gene. The germline V and J ends were trimmed by 9 bases and 5 bases, with 18 bases remaining between them. This CDR3 is 14 amino acids long. The CDR3 spells CATSRGGMGTEAFF. DNA for the CDR3: TGTGCCACCTCGCGCGGGGGTATGGGGACTGAAGCTTTCTTT.

This sequence joins TRBV5-4 and TRBJ2-5; 11 bases are shared with TRBD2. Germline V gives CDR1 SGHNT, CDR2 YYREEE (reference sequence). The CDR3 length is 16 residues. Trimming at V came to 0 bases and at J to 1 base, leaving 2 bases not matched to a gene. The CDR3 coding sequence is TGTGCCAGCAGCTTGGGACTAGCGGGGTTCCAAGAGACCCAGTACTTC. It codes for CASSLGLAGFQETQYF.

V and J are TRBV28 and TRBJ2-1; D uncertain. Per the germline V gene, CDR1 is MDHEN and CDR2 is SYDVKM. CDR3 size: 20 residues. V was trimmed by 2 bases and J by 0 bases, leaving 23 bases between them. CDR3 amino acids: CASSLTLHGWGKSSYNEQFF. The CDR3 DNA reads TGTGCCAGCAGTTTAACCTTACATGGTTGGGGAAAGAGCTCCTACAATGAGCAGTTCTTC.

This rearrangement joins TRBV7-2 to TRBJ2-7; D is unresolved. Trimming pared 0 bases from V and 4 bases from J, leaving 4 bases between. CDR3 length equals 12 residues. The germline CDR1 and CDR2 sequences are SGHTA and FQGNSA. The CDR3 reads CASSLAWYEQYF. The CDR3 coding sequence is TGTGCCAGCAGCTTAGCTTGGTACGAGCAGTACTTC.

This clone was seen ten or more times. The rearrangement joins TRBV19 to TRBJ2-1; a weak D match, TRBD2 (6 bases). The length of the CDR3 is 13 residues. Per the germline V gene, CDR1 is LNHDA and CDR2 is SQIVND (reference sequence). Trimming shortened V by 5 bases and J by 13 bases, and 18 bases separated the two germline ends. The CDR3 DNA sequence: TGTGCCAGTAGTTTCCTACAGTGGGGGGACCAGTTCTTC. The encoded protein is CASSFLQWGDQFF. The full variable domain, with the rest looked up from reference TRBV19 and TRBJ2-1, is DGGITQSPKYLFRKEGQNVTLSCEQNLNHDAMYWYRQDPGQGLRLIYYSQIVNDFQKGDIAEGYSVSREKKESFPLTVTSAQKNPTAFYLCASSFLQWGDQFFGPGTRLTVL.

The chain links TRBV30 to TRBJ2-7; TRBD2 is a possible D gene (5 bases). V lost 0 bases and J 7 bases, leaving 13 bases between the germline ends. Germline V gene data show CDR1 as GTSNPN and CDR2 as SVGIG (reference sequence). The CDR3 is made up of 13 amino acids. The CDR3 region has the DNA TGTGCCTGGAGTGTAATCGGGGTGGGGGAGCAGTACTTC. This encodes CAWSVIGVGEQYF.

Worth noting for this clone: The CDR3 carries no conserved terminal phenylalanine or tryptophan, so it likely arises from a read error. It is unclear where the CDR3 begins or ends on the DNA, so no DNA is shown, and the CDR3 is as TCRdb lists it. The chain links TRBV5-8 to TRBJ1-4; the table's D call TRBD1 went unverified against the DNA. The length of the CDR3 is 13 amino acids, counting both ends. Germline V gives CDR1 SGHTS, CDR2 YDEGEE. CDR3 amino acids: CASRPGQGTPGAV.

The rearrangement uses TRBV10-3 and TRBJ2-7, with D perhaps matching TRBD1 (6 bases). V lost 9 bases and J lost 0, with 15 bases in between. CDR3 size: 14 residues. Germline V gives CDR1 ENHRY, CDR2 SYGVKD. The CDR3 loop is CAMSGTKSSYEQYF. CDR3 nucleotide sequence: TGTGCCATGTCCGGGACAAAGAGCTCCTACGAGCAGTACTTC.

A few counts support this clone. The rearrangement uses TRBV7-2 and TRBJ1-2; 7 nucleotides agree with TRBD1. Germline-derived CDR1 and CDR2 are SGHTA and FQGNSA. The CDR3 contains 13 residues. With V trimmed by 2 bases and J by 4 bases, 1 base remained unmatched. The CDR3 nucleotides are TGTGCCAGCAGCTTAAACAGGGGCTATGGCTACACCTTC. It encodes CASSLNRGYGYTF.

This chain uses TRBV7-8 with TRBJ1-1, with 7 bases matching TRBD1. The ends lost 1 base at V and 4 bases at J; junction bases unmatched: 6. The CDR3 has 15 amino acids. Germline CDR1 SGHVS, CDR2 FQNEAQ. The CDR3 spells CASSLVDRATTEAFF. In DNA form, the CDR3 reads TGTGCCAGCAGCTTAGTCGACAGGGCCACCACTGAAGCTTTCTTT.

This sequence joins TRBV7-3 and TRBJ1-1; D remains ambiguous. The germline V and J ends were trimmed by 5 bases and 0 bases, with 7 bases remaining between them. There are 13 residues in the CDR3. From germline, CDR1 is SGHTA and CDR2 FQGTGA. The CDR3 loop is CASSASMNTEAFF. In nucleotides, the CDR3 is TGTGCCAGCAGCGCGTCCATGAACACTGAAGCTTTCTTT.